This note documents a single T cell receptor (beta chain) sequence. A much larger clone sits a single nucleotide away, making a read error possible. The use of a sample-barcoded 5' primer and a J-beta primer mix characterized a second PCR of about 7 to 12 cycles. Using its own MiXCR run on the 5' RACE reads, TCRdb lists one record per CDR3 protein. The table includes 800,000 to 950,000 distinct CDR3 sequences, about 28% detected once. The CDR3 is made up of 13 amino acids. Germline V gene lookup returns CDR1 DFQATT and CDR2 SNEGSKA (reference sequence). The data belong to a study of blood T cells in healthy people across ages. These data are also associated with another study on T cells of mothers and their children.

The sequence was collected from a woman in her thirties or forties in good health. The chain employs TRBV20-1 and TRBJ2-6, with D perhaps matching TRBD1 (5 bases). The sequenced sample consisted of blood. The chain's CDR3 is CSASVTGANVRTF. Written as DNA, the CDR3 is TGCAGTGCTAGCGTTACTGGGGCCAACGTCCGGACTTTC.